The clone carrying this T cell receptor (beta chain) was found a few times. The sample originates from a study of blood T cell repertoires in COVID-19. The overall study: Italy, Spain and the United States were the sources of the convalescent and acute COVID-19 samples.

Germline V gives CDR1 SEHNR, CDR2 FQNEAQ (reference sequence). J gave up 5 bases and V 8 bases, and 8 bases lay outside the gene matches. This CDR3 is built from 14 residues. Some clones are missing from TCRdb's copy, which holds only in-frame ones; the method was immunoSEQ multiplex PCR. The sample contains fewer than 250,000 clones, approximately 80% of which appear only once. The sample consisted of peripheral blood. The sequence came from a woman aged 60 to 75 with active or convalescent COVID-19. The V gene is TRBV7-9, the J gene TRBJ2-1, with 8 bases identical to TRBD2. Here the CDR3 DNA reads TGTGCCAGCCCCCACGGGGGGGGAAACAATGAGCAGTTCTTC. Translating it yields CASPHGGGNNEQFF.